This paragraph reports one T cell receptor beta chain. These data are taken from a study of control samples from healthy donors and cancer patients. This CDR3 is 14 amino acids long. Trimming pared 7 bases from V and 4 bases from J, leaving 19 bases between. Germline V gene sequence: CDR1 SQVTM, CDR2 ANQGSEA. Clones were sequenced by immunoSEQ multiplex PCR, and TCRdb holds only the in-frame ones, with some missing. The data show just over 80,000 clones, over 90% seen once. The rearrangement uses TRBV29-1 and TRBJ1-1, with TRBD1 as a possible D gene (5 bases). The TCR was taken from a woman under 30 in good health. The sample taken for sequencing was blood. The CDR3 sequence: CSAIIRDPRTEAFF. CDR3 sequence (DNA): TGCAGCGCCATAATTCGGGACCCTCGCACTGAAGCTTTCTTT. The variable domain in full, completed from reference TRBV29-1 and TRBJ1-1, reads SAVISQKPSRDICQRGTSLTIQCQVDSQVTMMFWYRQQPGQSLTLIATANQGSEATYESGFVIDKFPISRPNLTFSTLTVSNMSPEDSSIYLCSAIIRDPRTEAFFGQGTRLTVV.